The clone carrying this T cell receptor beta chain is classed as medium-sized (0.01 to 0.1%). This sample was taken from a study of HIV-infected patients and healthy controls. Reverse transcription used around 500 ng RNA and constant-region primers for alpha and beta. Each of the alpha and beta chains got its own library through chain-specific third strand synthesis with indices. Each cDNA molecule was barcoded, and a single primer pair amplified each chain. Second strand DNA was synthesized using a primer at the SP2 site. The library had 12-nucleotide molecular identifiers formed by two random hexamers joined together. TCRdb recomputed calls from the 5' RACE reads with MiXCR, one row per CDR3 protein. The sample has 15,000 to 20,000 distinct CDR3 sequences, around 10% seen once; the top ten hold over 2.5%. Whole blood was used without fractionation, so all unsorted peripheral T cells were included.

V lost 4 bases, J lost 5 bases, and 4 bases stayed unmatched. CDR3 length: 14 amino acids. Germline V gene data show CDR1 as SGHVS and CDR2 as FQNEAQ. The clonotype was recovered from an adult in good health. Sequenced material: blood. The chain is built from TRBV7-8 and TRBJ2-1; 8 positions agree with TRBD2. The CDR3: CASSYSGTNNEQFF. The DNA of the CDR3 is TGTGCCAGCAGCTATAGCGGGACCAACAATGAGCAGTTCTTC. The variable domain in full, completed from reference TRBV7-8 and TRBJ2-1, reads GAGVSQSPRYKVAKRGQDVALRCDPISGHVSLFWYQQALGQGPEFLTYFQNEAQLDKSGLPSDRFFAERPEGSVSTLKIQRTQQEDSAVYLCASSYSGTNNEQFFGPGTRLTVL.